These T cell receptor beta chains were read from a single sample in a study of control samples from healthy donors and cancer patients. Assay: immunoSEQ multiplex PCR; the TCRdb copy retains only in-frame clones and omits some. Among some 150,000 clones listed, 90% to 95% were seen once. Sequencing used blood. These receptors came from a man aged 40-49 years in good health. The CDR3 runs from the conserved cysteine through the conserved F or W. D genes are given only for firm matches.

j_gene,d_gene,v_gene,CDR3aa
TRBJ1-1,.,TRBV30,CAWEGDRGADTEAFF
TRBJ2-2,TRBD1,TRBV13,CASSSSLDRITNTGELFF
TRBJ1-5,TRBD1,TRBV5-1,CASSLTGGSLQPQHF
TRBJ1-2,.,TRBV5-4,CASSTSGTIVGYTF
TRBJ2-2,.,TRBV10-1,CASSERRYTGELFF
TRBJ2-7,.,TRBV25-1,CASSGRYYEQYF
TRBJ2-1,TRBD1,TRBV18,CASSPGQGAGLNEQFF
TRBJ1-1,.,TRBV7-9,CASSLAQAVAEAFF
TRBJ2-1,.,TRBV5-1,CASSSGVLNNEQFF
TRBJ2-7,TRBD2,TRBV18,CASSPGTSGYEQYF
TRBJ2-3,.,TRBV12-3/TRBV12-4,CASSLTRWDTQYF
TRBJ2-1,TRBD1,TRBV5-6,CASSYGTGNEQFF
TRBJ1-1,.,TRBV12-5,CASARPRDDRGGRNTEAFF
TRBJ2-7,TRBD2,TRBV7-8,CASSLEVAGGAYEQYF
TRBJ2-3,TRBD2,TRBV3-1/TRBV3-2,CASSQDWRERGTQYF
TRBJ2-5,.,TRBV10-1,CASAAGLRETQYF
TRBJ2-3,TRBD1,TRBV27,CASRFDRGGDTQYF
TRBJ1-5,TRBD1,TRBV19,CASQTGTNQPQHF
TRBJ2-7,.,TRBV4-2,CASSQEHRRGDEQYF
TRBJ2-7,TRBD1,TRBV3-1/TRBV3-2,CASSRGTGQGYEQYF
TRBJ1-1,TRBD1,TRBV15,CATSRETTGIMNTEAFF
TRBJ1-1,TRBD1,TRBV9,CASSVPILDRGRHTEAFF
TRBJ2-6,.,TRBV4-3,CASSQDPGANVLTF
TRBJ2-2,.,TRBV5-1,CASSRREERWGRGPDTGELFF
TRBJ1-1,.,TRBV9,CASSVDDEGNPPEAFF
TRBJ2-2,.,TRBV28,CASSSTSRNTGELFF
TRBJ1-2,.,TRBV7-8,CASSLGSFLGYTF
TRBJ2-7,TRBD1,TRBV24-1,CATSEQGKNEQYF
TRBJ2-3,TRBD2,TRBV18,CASSPEHHRWTSGEDTQYF
TRBJ2-7,TRBD2,TRBV10-3,CAISLAGEIYEQYF
TRBJ1-4,.,TRBV30,CAWSVRPREKLFF
TRBJ2-2,TRBD2,TRBV7-3,CASMTSGANTGELFF
TRBJ1-6,.,TRBV28,CASSLGGRINSPLHF
TRBJ1-6,.,TRBV19,CASSIKRAENSPLHF
TRBJ1-4,.,TRBV25-1,CASSEEPANEKLFF
TRBJ1-3,.,TRBV28,CASTTGGLGNTIYF
TRBJ1-1,TRBD1,TRBV6-1,CASSVRTGLRIGGTEAFF
TRBJ2-5,TRBD2,TRBV4-1,CASSQGGGRAETQYF
TRBJ2-7,TRBD1,TRBV6-2/TRBV6-3,CASSYSWDRRSYEQYF
TRBJ2-1,.,TRBV6-5,CASTLSGSSYNEQFF
TRBJ2-5,TRBD2,TRBV6-5,CASRNGLAGPEYF
TRBJ2-7,.,TRBV10-3,CATDKGRDEQYF
TRBJ1-2,.,TRBV6-5,CASRGISWLNYGYTF
TRBJ1-5,.,TRBV7-6,CASSLGHLSNQPQHF
TRBJ2-7,TRBD1,TRBV5-1,CASSLSGQGSYEQYF
TRBJ1-1,.,TRBV7-3,CASSQAGATMNTEAFF
TRBJ2-7,.,TRBV7-3,CASSLVGAPSYEQYF
TRBJ2-1,.,TRBV19,CASSRLSTRDEQFF
TRBJ2-6,.,TRBV11-2,CASSLGVGAAGANVLTF
TRBJ2-5,TRBD2,TRBV11-2,CASSLNEGRVQETQYF
TRBJ2-1,.,TRBV9,CASSVEARYNEQFF
TRBJ1-2,.,TRBV5-5,CASSLRGRDYGYTF
TRBJ2-5,TRBD2,TRBV19,CASSPLTEASGETQYF
TRBJ2-2,.,TRBV7-9,CASSQTGRTGELFF
TRBJ2-3,TRBD2,TRBV4-1,CASSQDGGGPGDTQYF
TRBJ2-5,.,TRBV28,CASRGGAPETQYF
TRBJ2-2,.,TRBV10-3,CAITTGSGELFF
TRBJ2-1,TRBD2,TRBV28,CASSLGTSGRGNEQFF
TRBJ2-7,.,TRBV15,CATSIDRVYEQYF
TRBJ1-5,.,TRBV12-3/TRBV12-4,CASSRDNQPQHF